The TCR beta chain under discussion was sequenced for a study of blood T cell repertoires in COVID-19. Study-wide background: The analysed material was cDNA or gDNA that came from T cells, B-cell-depleted T cells, or PBMCs.

Profiling relied on immunoSEQ multiplex PCR, and the TCRdb table lists in-frame clones only, not all of them. There are 110,000 to 150,000 clones in the sample; around 90% occur only once, and about 5.8% lies in the top ten. CDR3 length equals 13 residues. In germline, CDR1 is SQVTM, CDR2 ANQGSEA. V was trimmed by 3 bases and J by 5 bases, leaving 13 bases between them. This clone has more than one count but fewer than ten. The sequence was collected from a human donor in a cohort sampled during active COVID-19. The V and J genes are TRBV29-1 and TRBJ1-1; a weak D match, TRBD1 (6 bases). What was sequenced was peripheral blood. In DNA, the CDR3 is TGCAGCGTTGACACAGGGTTAGGGACTGAAGCTTTCTTT. Protein sequence: CSVDTGLGTEAFF.